A single sample gave rise to the 25 T cell receptor beta chains below, sequenced in a study of T-cell reconstitution after alpha-beta-depleted transplantation in children. During its preparation, the TCRbeta library received unique molecular identifiers. TCRdb analysed the PCR reads with MiXCR anew, one entry per CDR3 protein. The sample lists 200,000 to 250,000 distinct CDR3 sequences; roughly 8.2% were seen once. The sequenced sample was PBMCs, mostly from graft donor cells, obtained 180 days after TCRalphabeta/CD19-depleted stem cell transplant. The source is a male patient aged 10 to 17 who had a stem cell transplant for acute lymphoblastic leukemia, so the T cells may come from the graft donor.

This clonotype came up many times. The chain is built from TRBV12-5 and TRBJ2-7, with no clear D. CDR3 length: 12 residues. Looked up from germline, CDR1 is LGHNT and CDR2 is FRNRAP. Trimming cost V 0 bases and J 5 bases, with 5 bases left between them. In DNA form, the CDR3 reads TGTGCTAGTGGTTTGGTTCGAAACGAGCAGTACTTC. Translated, it gives CASGLVRNEQYF.

This clonotype was detected many times. J is TRBJ2-1 and V is TRBV28; 10 bases map to TRBD1. The CDR3 runs 14 residues. Per the germline V gene, CDR1 is MDHEN and CDR2 is SYDVKM. V lost 6 bases and J lost 5; bases outside the gene matches: 4. CDR3 amino acids: CASSRDRGHNEQFF. The CDR3 nucleotides read TGTGCCAGCAGCCGGGACAGGGGCCACAATGAGCAGTTCTTC.

There are many counts of this clonotype. The chain has TRBV7-6 and TRBJ2-1; 13 nucleotides align to TRBD2. V lost 2 bases, J lost 7 bases, and 5 bases stayed unmatched. Per germline, CDR1 SGHVS and CDR2 FNYEAQ. The CDR3 covers 16 residues. CDR3 residues: CASSLKGLAGMNEQFF. Here the CDR3 DNA reads TGTGCCAGCAGCTTAAAGGGACTAGCGGGAATGAATGAGCAGTTCTTC.

This clonotype was seen repeatedly, ten times or more. The gene calls are TRBV20-1 and TRBJ2-7; 10 bases are a match to TRBD2. The CDR3 has 18 residues. V lost 0 bases, J lost 3 bases, and 14 bases stayed unmatched. Germline V CDR1 and CDR2: DFQATT, SNEGSKA (reference sequence). CDR3 loop: CSARDLGTGTSDSYEQYF. As DNA, the CDR3 is TGCAGTGCTAGAGATTTGGGGACCGGGACTAGCGACAGCTACGAGCAGTACTTC.

This clonotype showed up many times. The V call is TRBV7-9, the J call TRBJ2-1; no clear D. Between the trimmed V and J ends, which lost 1 base and 1 base, there was a span of 8 bases. The CDR3 has 15 amino acids. Germline V CDR1 and CDR2: SEHNR, FQNEAQ (reference sequence). The CDR3 protein is CASSLVSFSYNEQFF. The DNA of the CDR3 is TGTGCCAGCAGCTTAGTCAGCTTTTCCTACAATGAGCAGTTCTTC.

This clonotype has a count of ten or more. The chain recombines TRBV7-9 with TRBJ2-1, with 7 nucleotides matching TRBD2. V was clipped by 3 bases and J by 6 bases; unmatched bases: 8. The CDR3 is made up of 15 amino acids. Germline lookup yields CDR1 SEHNR and CDR2 FQNEAQ (reference sequence). CDR3 region: CASSFLGGGPNEQFF. CDR3 in DNA: TGTGCCAGCAGCTTCCTGGGGGGAGGGCCCAATGAGCAGTTCTTC.

This clonotype was picked up many times. The genes are TRBV12-5 and TRBJ2-7; D unresolved. This CDR3 spans 13 amino acids. CDR1 LGHNT and CDR2 FRNRAP come from the germline V gene. Trimming removed 7 bases from V and 2 bases from J, with 12 bases in between. This chain's CDR3 is CASAPGPAYEQYF. For the CDR3, the DNA is TGTGCTAGTGCCCCGGGTCCCGCCTACGAGCAGTACTTC.

This clonotype was recorded at least ten times. V is TRBV20-1 and J is TRBJ1-6; D may be TRBD1 (5 bases). This CDR3 is 14 amino acids long. Trimming shortened V by 3 bases and J by 6 bases, and 12 bases separated the two germline ends. In germline, CDR1 is DFQATT, CDR2 SNEGSKA (reference sequence). The CDR3 spells CSASRGVVNSPLHF. The CDR3 region has the DNA TGCAGTGCTAGCCGGGGGGTTGTTAATTCACCCCTCCACTTT.

This clonotype was picked up many times. The genes are TRBV29-1 and TRBJ2-2, with no clear D. Germline loops: CDR1 SQVTM, CDR2 ANQGSEA. Between the trimmed V and J ends, which lost 3 bases and 8 bases, there was a span of 13 bases. This CDR3 has 13 amino acids. CDR3 DNA: TGCAGCGTTGAGGTCCTAGTCCAGGGGGAGCTGTTTTTT. It encodes CSVEVLVQGELFF.

This clonotype occurred many times. V is TRBV18 and J is TRBJ2-7; 7 bases align to TRBD1. This CDR3 region has 16 residues. Germline V gene lookup returns CDR1 KGHSH and CDR2 LQKENI. Trimming took 3 bases from V and 3 from J; bases not matched to a gene: 11. CDR3 bases: TGTGCCAGCTCACCTCCAGGGGGAGCGAGGGTCTACGAGCAGTACTTC. This translates into CASSPPGGARVYEQYF.

The J gene is TRBJ2-3, the V gene TRBV20-1, with 7 bases identical to TRBD2. This CDR3 has 16 residues. V lost 5 bases to trimming and J lost 4 bases; unmatched junction nucleotides: 15. The V gene's germline CDR1 is DFQATT and CDR2 SNEGSKA (reference sequence). The CDR3 nucleotides are TGCAGTGCTCCGCTCCTGACCGGCGGGAGACCAGATACGCAGTATTTT. As protein: CSAPLLTGGRPDTQYF.

This clonotype showed up many times. The J gene is TRBJ2-1, the V gene TRBV5-1; 12 bases align to TRBD2. V shed 2 bases, J shed 5 bases, and the junction held 5 bases outside the gene matches. CDR3 length equals 16 residues. The germline gives CDR1 SGHRS, CDR2 YFSETQ. CDR3 protein: CASSFSLAGGHNEQFF. The CDR3 bases are TGCGCCAGCAGCTTCTCACTAGCGGGGGGTCACAATGAGCAGTTCTTC.

This clonotype was counted ten times or more. The genes are TRBV6-5 and TRBJ2-2; D is unresolved. The germline V and J ends were trimmed by 11 bases and 1 base, with 11 bases remaining between them. Germline CDR1 is MNHEY and CDR2 is SVGAGI. The CDR3 contains 13 residues. The DNA for the CDR3 is TGTGCCTCAAGGTGGGGGAACACCGGGGAGCTGTTTTTT. It is translated as CASRWGNTGELFF.

This clonotype has more than one count but fewer than ten. This rearrangement joins TRBV7-9 to TRBJ2-1; 7 bases align to TRBD2. CDR1 is SEHNR, CDR2 FQNEAQ, per germline (reference sequence). There are 13 residues in the CDR3. Trimming cost V 1 base and J 10 bases; bases outside gene matches: 4. The CDR3 DNA sequence: TGTGCCAGCAGCTTAGGCCCGGGAGGAGAGCAGTTCTTC. This encodes CASSLGPGGEQFF.

This clonotype came up many times. The chain combines TRBV2 with TRBJ2-6, with D unresolved. The germline gives CDR1 SNHLY, CDR2 FYNNEI. This CDR3 has 14 amino acids. V gave up 6 bases and J gave up 0 bases, with 6 bases separating them. The CDR3 DNA sequence: TGTGCCAGCAGAGGCATCTCTGGGGCCAACGTCCTGACTTTC. Protein sequence: CASRGISGANVLTF.

As concerns this clonotype: A much larger clone is a single base away; this may be a read error. J is TRBJ2-1 and V is TRBV27; D remains ambiguous. Germline CDR1 reads MNHEY; CDR2 reads SMNVEV (reference sequence). This CDR3 has 15 amino acids. V was shortened by 10 bases and J by 4 bases, with 20 bases between the two germline ends. The CDR3 DNA follows: TGTGCCACCGATCCTCTTGCGCGAGCATACAATGAGCAGTTCTTC. Translating gives CATDPLARAYNEQFF.

This clonotype was observed once. A much larger clonotype is one base distant, so this may be a read error. V usage is TRBV28 and J usage is TRBJ2-7, with no clear D. Germline V CDR1 and CDR2: MDHEN, SYDVKM. There are 15 residues in the CDR3. This chain's CDR3 is CASSFLGASSCEQYF. As DNA, the CDR3 is TGTGCCAGCAGTTTTCTGGGCGCGAGCTCCTGCGAGCAGTACTTC.

This clonotype has ten or more counts. V gene TRBV29-1 combines with J gene TRBJ1-2; no definite D call. The CDR3 runs 12 residues. In germline, CDR1 is SQVTM, CDR2 ANQGSEA. The V and J ends lost 0 bases and 5 bases respectively, with 7 bases between them. The CDR3 DNA is TGCAGCGTTGAAGATTCCCAGTATGGCTACACCTTC. Protein product: CSVEDSQYGYTF.

This clonotype was seen at least ten times. The genes are TRBV4-3 and TRBJ1-3; D unclear. CDR1 LGHNA and CDR2 YSLEER come from the germline V gene. The CDR3 runs 15 residues. Trimming took off 0 bases at V and 0 bases at J, with 6 bases between the two ends. The CDR3 sequence: CASSQDQISGNTIYF. CDR3 DNA: TGCGCCAGCAGCCAAGATCAGATCTCTGGAAACACCATATATTTT.

At least ten counts were recorded for this clonotype. The DNA of the CDR3 is TGCGCCAGCAGCTCCGCAGGGGGAGGCACTGAAGCTTTCTTT. Translated: CASSSAGGGTEAFF. This chain connects TRBV5-1 to TRBJ1-1, with 7 bases aligning to TRBD1. The V and J ends lost 3 bases and 4 bases, in that order; junction bases with no gene match: 6. This CDR3 has 14 amino acids. Germline V gene data show CDR1 as SGHRS and CDR2 as YFSETQ.

In its sample, this clonotype was seen many times. V is TRBV4-1 and J is TRBJ2-1; D not resolved. The V end was cut by 2 bases, the J end by 0 bases, with 5 bases between. The CDR3 extends over 14 amino acids. Germline CDR1 is MGHRA and CDR2 is YSYEKL. CDR3 sequence reads: CASSQPGSYNEQFF. The CDR3 DNA reads as TGCGCCAGCAGCCAACCGGGCTCCTACAATGAGCAGTTCTTC.

This clonotype was detected many times. This chain joins TRBV6-5 and TRBJ1-2, with 12 bases matching TRBD1. This CDR3 has 15 residues. Germline CDR1 MNHEY, CDR2 SVGAGI. V trimming: 2 bases; J trimming: 4 bases; junction bases outside the gene matches: 2. Here the CDR3 DNA reads TGTGCCAGCAGTTACCGGGACAGGGGGCTCTATGGCTACACCTTC. It specifies CASSYRDRGLYGYTF.

As concerns this clonotype: A much larger clone sits a single nucleotide away, making a read error possible. This rearrangement joins TRBV15 to TRBJ2-1, with 9 bases aligning to TRBD2. The CDR3 totals 18 residues. Losses at the gene ends were 0 bases for V and 3 bases for J; bases not matched to a gene: 9. Germline CDR1 is LNHNV and CDR2 is YYDKDF (reference sequence). The CDR3 region is CATSRDSLAGLCYNEQFF. For the CDR3, the DNA is TGTGCCACCAGCAGAGATTCACTAGCGGGCCTTTGCTACAATGAGCAGTTCTTC.

This clonotype came up many times. The chain is built from TRBV5-1 and TRBJ2-2, with D hard to call. CDR1 and CDR2 (germline): SGHRS, YFSETQ. The CDR3 consists of 14 residues. V was pared by 0 bases and J by 6 bases, with 9 bases between. CDR3 in DNA: TGCGCCAGCAGCTTGGCCGTAAGCGCCGGGGAGCTGTTTTTT. This gives the protein CASSLAVSAGELFF.

This clonotype was picked up many times. The V and J genes are TRBV7-9 and TRBJ2-1; D tentatively reads TRBD1 or TRBD2 (5 bases each). The V gene lost 10 bases and the J gene lost 10 bases, with 23 bases spanning the gap. The CDR3 totals 14 residues. Germline assignment: CDR1 SEHNR and CDR2 FQNEAQ (reference sequence). DNA of the CDR3: TGTGCCACTAGAGCGCCGGGGACCAACATAGAGCAGTTCTTC. Translation gives CATRAPGTNIEQFF.